One sample yielded the 4 T cell receptor beta chains listed below, sequenced in a study of cytomegalovirus exposure and HLA in healthy donors. Amplification used 60 Vbeta primers and 13 Jbeta primers. Repertoires were generated with immunoSEQ multiplex PCR, while TCRdb's copy carries only in-frame clones and drops some. The sample includes some 200,000 clones, approximately 90% of them seen just once. The sequenced sample was PBMCs. All receptors derive from a woman aged 18 to 35 in good health and CMV-seronegative.

V usage is TRBV11-2 and J usage is TRBJ2-7; 11 positions agree with TRBD2. Trimming at V came to 1 base and at J to 5 bases, leaving 4 bases not matched to a gene. CDR1 and CDR2 from the germline V gene are SGHAT and FQNNGV. The CDR3 sequence is 15 residues long. The CDR3 here is CASSLVAGGPNEQYF. The CDR3 coding sequence is TGTGCCAGCAGCTTAGTAGCGGGAGGGCCGAACGAGCAGTACTTC.

The chain combines TRBV5-4 with TRBJ2-7; 9 nucleotides agree with TRBD1. CDR1 SGHNT and CDR2 YYREEE come from the germline V gene (reference sequence). The ends lost 6 bases at V and 0 bases at J; junction bases unmatched: 10. The CDR3 has 16 residues. The CDR3 nucleotides are TGTGCCAGCAACACCGCCGGGACAGGGCTCTCCTACGAGCAGTACTTC. It yields the protein CASNTAGTGLSYEQYF.

J is TRBJ1-2 and V is TRBV6-6; D gene ambiguous. The CDR3 is made up of 12 amino acids. The germline CDR1 and CDR2 sequences are MNHNY and SVGAGI (reference sequence). The ends were cut back, 8 bases at V and 10 bases at J, with 17 bases in the middle. CDR3 region: CASGLGVPVYTF. CDR3 DNA sequence: TGTGCCAGCGGGCTCGGGGTTCCTGTCTACACCTTC.

The CDR3 region is CASSFQGVTYNEQFF. As DNA, the CDR3 is TGTGCCAGCAGCTTTCAGGGGGTAACCTACAATGAGCAGTTCTTC. The V gene is TRBV7-8, the J gene TRBJ2-1; 7 positions match TRBD1. This CDR3 contains 15 residues. CDR1 SGHVS and CDR2 FQNEAQ come from the germline V gene. V was clipped by 3 bases and J by 2 bases; unmatched bases: 4.